Presented here are 20 T cell receptor beta chains from one specimen sequenced in a study of human T cells and chemical hapten exposure. Each CDR3 protein gets one entry after TCRdb re-called the RACE reads with MiXCR. The sample lists 40,000 to 50,000 distinct CDR3 sequences; about 4.2% were seen once. The time point is: patch test 1, 2 weeks after DPC sensitization. Treatment of the sample: therapeutic diphenylcyclopropenone sensitization with weekly scalp DPC. Total RNA extraction was carried out from unfractionated whole blood. Sequenced material: whole blood, taken in connection with sensitization to the hapten diphenylcyclopropenone (DPC). These receptor sequences come from a man aged 50-59 years with alopecia areata. Some clones in this sample may be carry-over from other donors' samples.

This clonotype was seen many times. CDR3 residues: CASSLGQWDRAGEAFF. The DNA of the CDR3 is TGTGCCAGCAGCTTGGGCCAATGGGACAGGGCTGGGGAAGCTTTCTTT. The rearrangement joins TRBV5-6 to TRBJ1-1; 9 positions match TRBD1. Unmatched junction bases numbered 11, after V lost 0 bases and J lost 8 bases. CDR1 and CDR2 (germline): SGHDT, YYEEEE. The CDR3 contains 16 residues.

This clonotype was counted many times. V usage is TRBV12-3 or TRBV12-4 and J usage is TRBJ1-5, with 8 bases matching TRBD1. This CDR3 contains 15 residues. V trimming: 3 bases; J trimming: 6 bases; junction bases outside the gene matches: 7. This chain's CDR3 is CASSLAGGQGQPQHF. CDR3 nucleotides: TGTGCCAGCAGTTTGGCAGGGGGCCAGGGTCAGCCCCAGCATTTT.

This clonotype was observed at least ten times. The rearrangement uses TRBV2 and TRBJ2-1; D unclear. Germline CDR1 and CDR2: SNHLY and FYNNEI. V lost 2 bases and J lost 0, with 11 bases in between. This CDR3 has 16 amino acids. CDR3 nucleotide sequence: TGTGCCAGCAGTGAAATCGGCGTCAGCTCCTACAATGAGCAGTTCTTC. This gives the protein CASSEIGVSSYNEQFF.

This clonotype was seen ten or more times. The chain recombines TRBV3-1 with TRBJ2-7; 9 bases match TRBD2. The CDR3 loop spans 13 amino acids. The germline CDR1 and CDR2 sequences are LGHDT and YNNKEL (reference sequence). V lost 4 bases and J lost 5; bases outside the gene matches: 3. The CDR3 region has the DNA TGTGCCAGCAGCCCGACTAGCGGTCACGAGCAGTACTTC. It codes for CASSPTSGHEQYF.

This clonotype was seen repeatedly, ten times or more. The rearrangement links TRBV2 to TRBJ2-1; D is perhaps TRBD2 (7 bases). The CDR3 is 16 amino acids. Germline CDR1 SNHLY, CDR2 FYNNEI. The ends were cut back, 1 base at V and 8 bases at J, with 18 bases in the middle. For the CDR3, the DNA is TGTGCCAGCAGTGAAGGGAGGACTAGGAGGGGGGATGAGCAGTTCTTC. It is translated as CASSEGRTRRGDEQFF.

This clonotype was seen ten or more times. The rearrangement uses TRBV11-2 and TRBJ2-7, with 8 bases fitting TRBD1. This CDR3 is built from 16 residues. Germline V gives CDR1 SGHAT, CDR2 FQNNGV. The junction had 13 bases not matched to a gene; V was cut back by 5 bases and J by 4 bases. The CDR3, as DNA: TGTGCCAGCAGCCCGTTATCGAGACAGGGGCGGTACGAGCAGTACTTC. The encoded protein is CASSPLSRQGRYEQYF.

The sample holds many counts of this clonotype. CDR3 loop: CSVATSGIAETQYF. CDR3 nucleotides: TGCAGCGTTGCTACTAGCGGGATAGCGGAGACCCAGTACTTC. The V and J genes are TRBV29-1 and TRBJ2-5; 10 bases fit TRBD2. The CDR3 loop spans 14 amino acids. The germline V gene encodes CDR1 SQVTM and CDR2 ANQGSEA. After removal of 4 bases from V and 5 bases from J, the junction contained 7 bases not matched to a gene.

Ten or more counts support this clonotype. The J gene is TRBJ1-2, the V gene TRBV5-6; D is ambiguous. The V gene's germline CDR1 is SGHDT and CDR2 YYEEEE. This CDR3 is 12 amino acids long. Trimming stripped 7 bases from V and 8 bases from J, with 15 bases between. CDR3 in DNA: TGTGCCAGCGCGGCAGGAGCCCGCGGCTACACCTTC. As protein: CASAAGARGYTF.

This clonotype was seen ten or more times. The chain couples TRBV10-3 to TRBJ2-1; possible D gene TRBD2, 5 bases. Trimming left V 6 bases short and J 7 bases short, with 10 bases between. Per germline, CDR1 ENHRY and CDR2 SYGVKD. This CDR3 is built from 12 residues. CDR3 DNA: TGTGCCATCAGACGCGGGTCGAATGAGCAGTTCTTC. This translates into CAIRRGSNEQFF.

This clonotype was detected ten times or more. The V gene is TRBV28, the J gene TRBJ1-1; possible D gene TRBD1, 5 bases. Germline CDR1 reads MDHEN; CDR2 reads SYDVKM. Trimming stripped 7 bases from V and 5 bases from J, with 20 bases between. The CDR3 totals 15 residues. CDR3 nucleotide sequence: TGTGCCAGCATCCTCTCGGGAGGGGTGGGGACTGAAGCTTTCTTT. This sequence encodes CASILSGGVGTEAFF.

Many counts were recorded for this clonotype. The J gene is TRBJ2-1, the V gene TRBV20-1; TRBD2 agrees at 8 bases. Unmatched junction bases numbered 17, after V lost 6 bases and J lost 7 bases. Germline CDR1 is DFQATT and CDR2 is SNEGSKA (reference sequence). The CDR3 runs 16 residues. DNA of the CDR3: TGCAGTGCGGGAGGATCTAGCGGGTTATTGGGGAATGAGCAGTTCTTC. Residues: CSAGGSSGLLGNEQFF.

Ten or more counts support this clonotype. CDR3: CATKGTPNQPQHF. The DNA of the CDR3 is TGTGCCACAAAAGGGACACCAAATCAGCCCCAGCATTTT. The rearrangement links TRBV6-1 to TRBJ1-5; possible D gene TRBD1, 6 bases. Germline-derived CDR1 and CDR2 are MNHNS and SASEGT. There are 13 residues in the CDR3. V was shortened by 10 bases and J by 4 bases, with 14 bases between the two germline ends.

This clonotype was counted many times. The V and J genes are TRBV20-1 and TRBJ1-6, with 7 nucleotides matching TRBD1. This CDR3 has 14 residues. The junction had 5 bases not matched to a gene; V was cut back by 0 bases and J by 9 bases. Germline V gene data show CDR1 as DFQATT and CDR2 as SNEGSKA (reference sequence). The CDR3 coding sequence is TGCAGTGCTAGAGATGGGACAGCCTCTTCACCCCTCCACTTT. As protein: CSARDGTASSPLHF.

This clonotype was picked up many times. V gene TRBV28 combines with J gene TRBJ2-6, with D uncertain. CDR1 is MDHEN, CDR2 SYDVKM, per germline. CDR3 size: 16 residues. V dropped 3 bases and J dropped 0 bases, with 9 bases sitting between them. As DNA, the CDR3 is TGTGCCAGCAGTTTTGCAGGCTTCTCTGGGGCCAACGTCCTGACTTTC. Translating it yields CASSFAGFSGANVLTF.

This clonotype was seen repeatedly, ten times or more. CDR3 bases: TGCAGTGCTAGAGATGGGACATTCACCGGGGAGCTGTTTTTT. Protein sequence: CSARDGTFTGELFF. The rearrangement uses TRBV20-1 and TRBJ2-2, with D perhaps matching TRBD1 (6 bases). V lost 0 bases and J lost 4, with 9 bases in between. This CDR3 comprises 14 residues. Germline V CDR1 and CDR2: DFQATT, SNEGSKA (reference sequence).

This clonotype was seen repeatedly, ten times or more. This chain joins TRBV5-1 and TRBJ2-2; 12 bases fit TRBD2. Germline CDR1 SGHRS, CDR2 YFSETQ. J lost 6 bases, V lost 4 bases, and 7 bases had no gene match. The CDR3 has 16 amino acids. In DNA, the CDR3 is TGCGCCAGCAGCCCTAGGACTAGCGGGAAGGCCGGGGAGCTGTTTTTT. It yields the protein CASSPRTSGKAGELFF.

There are many counts of this clonotype. V is TRBV29-1 and J is TRBJ2-1, with D perhaps matching TRBD1 or TRBD2 (5 bases each). The CDR3 runs to 14 residues. The V end lost 6 bases, the J end lost 7 bases, and 19 bases lay between the germline ends. CDR1 is SQVTM and CDR2 is ANQGSEA in the germline V gene. DNA of the CDR3: TGCAGCGTCCCGGTCAGGGACGTAAGGAATGAGCAGTTCTTC. It yields the protein CSVPVRDVRNEQFF.

This clonotype has a count of ten or more. V usage is TRBV20-1 and J usage is TRBJ2-6; 8 bases are shared with TRBD2. Germline V gene lookup returns CDR1 DFQATT and CDR2 SNEGSKA (reference sequence). This CDR3 is 15 amino acids long. V was clipped by 4 bases and J by 0 bases; unmatched bases: 2. CDR3 DNA sequence: TGCAGTGCTAAGCGGGGGAGCTCTGGGGCCAACGTCCTGACTTTC. This codes for CSAKRGSSGANVLTF.

This clonotype was recorded at least ten times. V and J are TRBV28 and TRBJ2-1, with 10 bases matching TRBD2. With V trimmed by 5 bases and J by 5 bases, 15 bases remained unmatched. In germline, CDR1 is MDHEN, CDR2 SYDVKM. CDR3 length equals 18 residues. The CDR3, as DNA: TGTGCCAGCAGTCGCCGGGGATTAGCGGGAGGCCCCAACAATGAGCAGTTCTTC. Translation gives CASSRRGLAGGPNNEQFF.

This clonotype was found many times. This rearrangement joins TRBV20-1 to TRBJ1-6; 10 positions agree with TRBD1. Germline V gene lookup returns CDR1 DFQATT and CDR2 SNEGSKA (reference sequence). J gave up 13 bases and V 2 bases, and 8 bases lay outside the gene matches. The CDR3 totals 14 residues. CDR3 loop: CSARPPGQGRPLHF. CDR3 DNA: TGCAGTGCTAGACCCCCGGGACAGGGGAGGCCCCTCCACTTT.